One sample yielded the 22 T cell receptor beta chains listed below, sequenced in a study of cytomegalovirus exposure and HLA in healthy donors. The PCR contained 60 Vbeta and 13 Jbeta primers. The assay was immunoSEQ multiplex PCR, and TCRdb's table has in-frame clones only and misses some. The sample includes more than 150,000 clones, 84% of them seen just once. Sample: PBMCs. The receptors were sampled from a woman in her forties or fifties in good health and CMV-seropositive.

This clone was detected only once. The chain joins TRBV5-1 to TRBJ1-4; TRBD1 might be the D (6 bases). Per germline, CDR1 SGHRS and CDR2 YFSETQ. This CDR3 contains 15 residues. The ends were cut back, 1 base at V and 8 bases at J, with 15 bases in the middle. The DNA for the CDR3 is TGCGCCAGCAGCTTGAGGGAGGGGGGCATCGAAAAACTGTTTTTT. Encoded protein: CASSLREGGIEKLFF.

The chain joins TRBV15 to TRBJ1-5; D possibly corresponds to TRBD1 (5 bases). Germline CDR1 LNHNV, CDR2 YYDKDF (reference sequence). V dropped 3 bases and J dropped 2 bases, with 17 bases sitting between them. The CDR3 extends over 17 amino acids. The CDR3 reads CATSSSIPGSGNQPQHF. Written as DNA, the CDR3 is TGTGCCACCAGCAGTTCGATCCCAGGGTCGGGCAATCAGCCCCAGCATTTT.

CDR3 sequence reads: CASSNRAEKLFF. The DNA of the CDR3 is TGTGCCAGCAGTAACAGGGCCGAAAAACTGTTTTTT. This chain connects TRBV25-1 to TRBJ1-4; D possibly corresponds to TRBD1 (6 bases). CDR1 and CDR2 from the germline V gene are MGHDK and SYGVNS. This CDR3 is built from 12 residues. Between the trimmed V and J ends, which lost 5 bases and 8 bases, there was a span of 9 bases.

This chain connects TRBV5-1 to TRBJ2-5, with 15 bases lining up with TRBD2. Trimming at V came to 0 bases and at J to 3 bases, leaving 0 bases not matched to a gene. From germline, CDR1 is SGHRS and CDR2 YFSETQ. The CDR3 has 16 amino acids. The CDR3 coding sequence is TGCGCCAGCAGCTTGGGGACTAGCGGGGGGGAAGAGACCCAGTACTTC. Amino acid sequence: CASSLGTSGGEETQYF.

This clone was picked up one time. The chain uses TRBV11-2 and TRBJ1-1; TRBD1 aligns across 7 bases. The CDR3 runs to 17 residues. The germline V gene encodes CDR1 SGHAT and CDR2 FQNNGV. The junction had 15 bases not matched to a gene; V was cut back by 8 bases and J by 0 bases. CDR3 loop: CASSRWAGGHMNTEAFF. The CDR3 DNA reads TGTGCCAGCTCCCGTTGGGCAGGGGGTCACATGAACACTGAAGCTTTCTTT.

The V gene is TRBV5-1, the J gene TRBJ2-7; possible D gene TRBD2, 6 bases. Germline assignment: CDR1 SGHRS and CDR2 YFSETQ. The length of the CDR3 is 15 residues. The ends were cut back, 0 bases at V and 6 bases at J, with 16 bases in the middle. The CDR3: CASSLAGVGPLEQYF. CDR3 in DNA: TGCGCCAGCAGCTTGGCGGGGGTAGGGCCCCTCGAGCAGTACTTC.

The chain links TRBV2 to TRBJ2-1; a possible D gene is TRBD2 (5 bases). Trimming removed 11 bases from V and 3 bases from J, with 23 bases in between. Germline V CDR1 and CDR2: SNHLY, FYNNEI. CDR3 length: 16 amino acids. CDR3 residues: CACAFDRGSNYNEQFF. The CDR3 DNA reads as TGTGCCTGCGCATTCGATCGGGGATCTAACTACAATGAGCAGTTCTTC.

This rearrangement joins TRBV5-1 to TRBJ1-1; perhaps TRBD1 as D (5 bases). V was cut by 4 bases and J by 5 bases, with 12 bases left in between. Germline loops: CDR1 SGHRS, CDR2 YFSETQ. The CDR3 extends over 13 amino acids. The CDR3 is CASSTGGPTEAFF. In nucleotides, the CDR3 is TGCGCCAGCAGCACGGGGGGTCCGACTGAAGCTTTCTTT.

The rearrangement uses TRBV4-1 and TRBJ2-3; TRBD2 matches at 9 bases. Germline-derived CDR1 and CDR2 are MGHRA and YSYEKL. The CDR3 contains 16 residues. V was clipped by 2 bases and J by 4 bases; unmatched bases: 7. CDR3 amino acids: CASSQYGGGDADTQYF. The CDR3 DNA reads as TGCGCCAGCAGCCAATACGGCGGGGGGGACGCAGATACGCAGTATTTT.

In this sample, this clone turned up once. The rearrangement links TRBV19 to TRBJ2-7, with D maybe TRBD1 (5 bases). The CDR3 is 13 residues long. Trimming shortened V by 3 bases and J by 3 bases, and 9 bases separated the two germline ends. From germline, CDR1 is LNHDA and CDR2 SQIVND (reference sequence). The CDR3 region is CASSITQGYEQYF. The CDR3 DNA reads TGTGCCAGTAGTATTACCCAGGGCTACGAGCAGTACTTC.

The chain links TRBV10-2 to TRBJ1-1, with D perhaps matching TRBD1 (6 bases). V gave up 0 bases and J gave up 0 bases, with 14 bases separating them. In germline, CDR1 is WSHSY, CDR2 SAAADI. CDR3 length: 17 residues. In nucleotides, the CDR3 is TGCGCCAGCAGTGAGTCTGACAGGATCGGCATGAACACTGAAGCTTTCTTT. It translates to CASSESDRIGMNTEAFF.

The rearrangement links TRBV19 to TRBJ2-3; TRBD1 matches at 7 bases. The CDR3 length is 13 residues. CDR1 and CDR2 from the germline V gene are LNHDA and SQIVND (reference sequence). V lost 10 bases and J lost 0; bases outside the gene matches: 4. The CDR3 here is CATMTGSTDTQYF. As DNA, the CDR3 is TGTGCCACTATGACAGGGAGCACAGATACGCAGTATTTT.

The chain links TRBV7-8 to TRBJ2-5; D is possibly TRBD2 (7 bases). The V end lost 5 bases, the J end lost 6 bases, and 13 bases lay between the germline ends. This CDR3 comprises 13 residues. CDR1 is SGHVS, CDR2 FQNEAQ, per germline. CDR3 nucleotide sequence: TGTGCCAGCAGCCCGGGGGGCTGGCAGACCCAGTACTTC. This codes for CASSPGGWQTQYF.

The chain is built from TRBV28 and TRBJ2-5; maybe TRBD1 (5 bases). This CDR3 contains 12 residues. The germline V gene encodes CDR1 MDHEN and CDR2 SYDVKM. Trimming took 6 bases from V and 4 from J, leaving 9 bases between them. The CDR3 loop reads CASRQGPETQYF. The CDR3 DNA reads TGTGCCAGCAGGCAGGGCCCAGAGACCCAGTACTTC.

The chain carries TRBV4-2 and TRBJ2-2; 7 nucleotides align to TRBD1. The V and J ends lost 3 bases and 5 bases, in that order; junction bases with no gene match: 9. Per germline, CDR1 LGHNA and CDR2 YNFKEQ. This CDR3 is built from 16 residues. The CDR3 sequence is CASSQRTGGDTGELFF. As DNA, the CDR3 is TGTGCCAGCAGCCAGCGGACAGGCGGAGATACCGGGGAGCTGTTTTTT.

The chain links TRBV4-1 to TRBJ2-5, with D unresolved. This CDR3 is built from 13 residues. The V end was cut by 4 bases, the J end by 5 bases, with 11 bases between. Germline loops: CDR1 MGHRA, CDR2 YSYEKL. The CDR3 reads CASSLGPFETQYF. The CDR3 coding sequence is TGCGCCAGCAGCCTCGGTCCGTTTGAGACCCAGTACTTC.

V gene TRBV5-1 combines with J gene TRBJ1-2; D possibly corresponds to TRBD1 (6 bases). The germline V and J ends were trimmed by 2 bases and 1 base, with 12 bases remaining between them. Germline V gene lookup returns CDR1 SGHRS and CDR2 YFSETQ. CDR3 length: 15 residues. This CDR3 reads CASSLLTGVNYGYTF. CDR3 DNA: TGCGCCAGCAGCTTATTGACAGGAGTTAACTATGGCTACACCTTC.

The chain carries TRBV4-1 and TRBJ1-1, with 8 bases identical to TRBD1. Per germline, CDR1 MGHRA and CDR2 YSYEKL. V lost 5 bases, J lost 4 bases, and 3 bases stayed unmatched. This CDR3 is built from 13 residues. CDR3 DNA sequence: TGCGCCAGCAGCTACAGGGGGGGCACTGAAGCTTTCTTT. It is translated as CASSYRGGTEAFF.

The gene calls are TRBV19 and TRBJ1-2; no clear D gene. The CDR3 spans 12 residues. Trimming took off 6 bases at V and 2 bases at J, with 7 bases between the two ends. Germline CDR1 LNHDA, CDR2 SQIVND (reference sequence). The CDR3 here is CASSELNYGYTF. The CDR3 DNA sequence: TGTGCCAGTAGCGAACTAAACTATGGCTACACCTTC. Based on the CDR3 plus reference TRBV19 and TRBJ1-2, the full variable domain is DGGITQSPKYLFRKEGQNVTLSCEQNLNHDAMYWYRQDPGQGLRLIYYSQIVNDFQKGDIAEGYSVSREKKESFPLTVTSAQKNPTAFYLCASSELNYGYTFGSGTRLTVV.

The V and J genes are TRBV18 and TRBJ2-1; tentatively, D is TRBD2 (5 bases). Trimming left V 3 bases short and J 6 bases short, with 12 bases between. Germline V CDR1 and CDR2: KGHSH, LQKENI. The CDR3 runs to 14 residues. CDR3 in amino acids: CASSPASNGNEQFF. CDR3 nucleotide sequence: TGTGCCAGCTCACCGGCTAGCAACGGCAATGAGCAGTTCTTC.

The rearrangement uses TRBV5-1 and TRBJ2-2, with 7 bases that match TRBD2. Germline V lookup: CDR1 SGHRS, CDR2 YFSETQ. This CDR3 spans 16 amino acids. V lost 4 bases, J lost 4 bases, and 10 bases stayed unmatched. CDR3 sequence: CASSRQLAAGTGELFF. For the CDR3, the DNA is TGCGCCAGCAGCCGTCAGCTAGCGGCGGGCACCGGGGAGCTGTTTTTT. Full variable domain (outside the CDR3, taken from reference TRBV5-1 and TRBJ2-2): KAGVTQTPRYLIKTRGQQVTLSCSPISGHRSVSWYQQTPGQGLQFLFEYFSETQRNKGNFPGRFSGRQFSNSRSEMNVSTLELGDSALYLCASSRQLAAGTGELFFGEGSRLTVL.

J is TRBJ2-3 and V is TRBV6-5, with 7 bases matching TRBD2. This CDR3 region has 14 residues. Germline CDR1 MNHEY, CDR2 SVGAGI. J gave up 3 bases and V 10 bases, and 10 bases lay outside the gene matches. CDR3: CATLARGGTDTQYF. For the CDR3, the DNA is TGTGCCACTCTAGCGAGGGGAGGGACAGATACGCAGTATTTT.